This T cell receptor (beta chain) was found in a study of T cells in Graves' hyperthyroidism and ophthalmopathy. Study-wide background: The authors collected peripheral blood at initial diagnosis, before any treatment.

Trimming took 3 bases from V and 2 from J; bases not matched to a gene: 13. The CDR3 is made up of 18 amino acids. This clonotype has only a few counts. TCR beta CDR3 regions were amplified from RNA transcripts. In the first-round RT-PCR of the TCR CDR3, the HTBI primer set was used. Via MiXCR, TCRdb re-called the multiplex PCR reads, giving one row per CDR3 protein. In the table there are some 500,000 distinct CDR3 sequences, around a quarter of which are singletons. Ophthalmopathy cases scored 3 or more on the Clinical Activity Score and 4 or more on NOSPECS grade, with duration below 3 months. Sequenced sample: blood. This clonotype was sampled from a young woman with Graves' ophthalmopathy. The chain is built from TRBV12-3 or TRBV12-4 and TRBJ2-7; 10 bases are shared with TRBD1. The CDR3 region is CASSFYSGLGQGTYEQYF. The CDR3 nucleotides are TGTGCCAGCAGTTTTTATTCCGGTTTGGGACAGGGGACCTACGAGCAGTACTTC.